These T cell receptor beta chains were read from a single sample in a study of T cell repertoires in cytomegalovirus infection. Antigens of these TCRs are unknown. A single record per CDR3 protein comes from TCRdb applying MiXCR to the reads. The table records under 850,000 distinct CDR3 sequences, around a third of them present only once. The source was cultured PBMCs, collected from culture after CMV antigen stimulation. These receptors were obtained from a human donor in good health (CMV status not recorded). Some clones in this sample may be carry-over from other donors' samples. Both conserved end residues are part of each CDR3. The D gene is left open where the match is weak. Expanded clones get a size class; other rows say once, few or many, or leave the size out.

abundance: NA; len: 14; j_gene: TRBJ2-1; d_gene: TRBD2; v_gene: TRBV7-9; CDR3nt: TGTGCCAGCAGCCGATCTAGCGGGGGCAATGAGCAGTTCTTC; CDR3aa: CASSRSSGGNEQFF
abundance: NA; len: 15; j_gene: TRBJ2-7; d_gene: TRBD2; v_gene: TRBV7-9; CDR3nt: TGTGCCAGCAGCCCCCGGGGACTAGCGGTCTACGAGCAGTACTTC; CDR3aa: CASSPRGLAVYEQYF
abundance: NA; len: 14; j_gene: TRBJ1-6; d_gene: NA; v_gene: TRBV9; CDR3nt: TGTGCCAGCAGTGGGGGGGCCTGGGATTCACCCCTCCACTTT; CDR3aa: CASSGGAWDSPLHF
abundance: many; len: 16; j_gene: TRBJ2-5; d_gene: NA; v_gene: TRBV7-2; CDR3nt: TGTGCCAGCAGCTTGTTGACGGGGGGCTGGGAAGAGACCCAGTACTTC; CDR3aa: CASSLLTGGWEETQYF
abundance: NA; len: 12; j_gene: TRBJ1-5; d_gene: NA; v_gene: TRBV7-9; CDR3nt: TGTGCCAGCAGCTCATGGGGGGAGCCCCAGCATTTT; CDR3aa: CASSSWGEPQHF
abundance: NA; len: 11; j_gene: TRBJ2-1; d_gene: TRBD2; v_gene: TRBV7-4; CDR3nt: TGTGCCAGCAGGCGCAGCCGGGAGGAGTTCTTC; CDR3aa: CASRRSREEFF
abundance: NA; len: 15; j_gene: TRBJ2-5; d_gene: NA; v_gene: TRBV18; CDR3nt: TGTGCCAGCTCATCGGGAGACTCATCCGAAGAGACCCAGTACTTC; CDR3aa: CASSSGDSSEETQYF
abundance: NA; len: 17; j_gene: TRBJ1-1; d_gene: TRBD1; v_gene: TRBV7-9; CDR3nt: TGTGCCAGCAGCAATGCCATAGACAGGGATTTTTACACTGAAGCTTTCTTT; CDR3aa: CASSNAIDRDFYTEAFF
abundance: NA; len: 16; j_gene: TRBJ2-7; d_gene: TRBD2; v_gene: TRBV10-3; CDR3nt: TGTGCCATCAGTGATTTCGGGACTAGCGGTCCCTACGAGCAGTACTTC; CDR3aa: CAISDFGTSGPYEQYF
abundance: NA; len: 13; j_gene: TRBJ2-4; d_gene: NA; v_gene: TRBV7-4; CDR3nt: TGTGCCAGCAGCTTAGGTGACTTAGACATTCAGTACTTC; CDR3aa: CASSLGDLDIQYF
abundance: NA; len: 16; j_gene: TRBJ2-1; d_gene: NA; v_gene: TRBV28; CDR3nt: TGTGCCAGCAGTCCCCAGGGAAGTACCCTATACAATGAGCAGTTCTTC; CDR3aa: CASSPQGSTLYNEQFF
abundance: few; len: 14; j_gene: TRBJ2-1; d_gene: TRBD1; v_gene: TRBV25-1; CDR3nt: TGTGCCAGCTCAGGACAGGGAGACTCCCGTGAGCAGTTCTTC; CDR3aa: CASSGQGDSREQFF
abundance: few; len: 15; j_gene: TRBJ1-4; d_gene: TRBD1; v_gene: TRBV10-3; CDR3nt: TGTGCCACCTACCCTGACAGGGCAACTAATGAAAAACTGTTTTTT; CDR3aa: CATYPDRATNEKLFF
abundance: few; len: 15; j_gene: TRBJ1-2; d_gene: NA; v_gene: TRBV10-3; CDR3nt: TGTGCCATCAGTGAGTCGGCAGGGAGGGACTATGGCTACACCTTC; CDR3aa: CAISESAGRDYGYTF
abundance: NA; len: 13; j_gene: TRBJ2-7; d_gene: NA; v_gene: TRBV7-2; CDR3nt: TGTGCCAGCAGCTTCGAACTTACCTACGAGCAGTACTTC; CDR3aa: CASSFELTYEQYF
abundance: few; len: 12; j_gene: TRBJ2-7; d_gene: NA; v_gene: TRBV6-1; CDR3nt: TGTGCCAGCACCGGGACCTTCTACGAGCAGTACTTC; CDR3aa: CASTGTFYEQYF
abundance: few; len: 17; j_gene: TRBJ1-5; d_gene: NA; v_gene: TRBV19; CDR3nt: TGTGCCAGTAGTCCACTACCAGGACAAGATAGCAATCAGCCCCAGCATTTT; CDR3aa: CASSPLPGQDSNQPQHF
abundance: NA; len: 12; j_gene: TRBJ1-1; d_gene: NA; v_gene: TRBV7-9; CDR3nt: TGTGCCAGCCTGCGACCGAACACTGAAGCTTTCTTT; CDR3aa: CASLRPNTEAFF
abundance: NA; len: 11; j_gene: TRBJ2-7; d_gene: TRBD1; v_gene: TRBV6-2/TRBV6-3; CDR3nt: TGTGCCAGCAGCTCCGGGACAGGAGTCCTCTTC; CDR3aa: CASSSGTGVLF
abundance: NA; len: 16; j_gene: TRBJ1-4; d_gene: NA; v_gene: TRBV5-1; CDR3nt: TGCGCCAGCAGCTCGGAAGGGGGGCTCGGTAATGAAAAACTGTTTTTT; CDR3aa: CASSSEGGLGNEKLFF
abundance: many; len: 17; j_gene: TRBJ2-2; d_gene: TRBD2; v_gene: TRBV7-6; CDR3nt: TGTGCCAGCAGCTCAAGACTAGCGGGACTGAACACCGGGGAGCTGTTTTTT; CDR3aa: CASSSRLAGLNTGELFF
abundance: few; len: 13; j_gene: TRBJ2-2; d_gene: NA; v_gene: TRBV20-1; CDR3nt: TGCAGTGCTAATGACGGCTCCACCGGGGAGCTGTTTTTT; CDR3aa: CSANDGSTGELFF
abundance: NA; len: 16; j_gene: TRBJ2-1; d_gene: TRBD2; v_gene: TRBV6-2/TRBV6-3; CDR3nt: TGTGCCAGCAGTTTCCGACTAGCGGGGATCTACAATGAGCAGTTCTTC; CDR3aa: CASSFRLAGIYNEQFF
abundance: few; len: 15; j_gene: TRBJ2-7; d_gene: TRBD1; v_gene: TRBV4-2; CDR3nt: TGTGCCAGCAGCCCGGAGACAGGGCTTGCCTACGAGCAGTACTTC; CDR3aa: CASSPETGLAYEQYF
abundance: NA; len: 12; j_gene: TRBJ1-1; d_gene: NA; v_gene: TRBV12-3/TRBV12-4; CDR3nt: TGTGCCAGCAGAAACCGAGGCACTGAAGCTTTCTTT; CDR3aa: CASRNRGTEAFF
abundance: many; len: 15; j_gene: TRBJ2-5; d_gene: TRBD2; v_gene: TRBV7-9; CDR3nt: TGTGCCAGCAGCTTGGGACTAGCGGATCAAGAGACCCAGTACTTC; CDR3aa: CASSLGLADQETQYF
abundance: NA; len: 11; j_gene: TRBJ1-1; d_gene: NA; v_gene: TRBV12-3/TRBV12-4; CDR3nt: TGTGCCAGCAGTTCCCCGGGGACGGCTTTCTTT; CDR3aa: CASSSPGTAFF
abundance: NA; len: 13; j_gene: TRBJ2-7; d_gene: NA; v_gene: TRBV6-2/TRBV6-3; CDR3nt: TGTGCCAGTCACAGAACCTCAACCTACGAGCAGTACTTC; CDR3aa: CASHRTSTYEQYF
abundance: once; len: 18; j_gene: TRBJ1-2; d_gene: TRBD1; v_gene: TRBV4-3; CDR3nt: TGCGCCAGCAGCCAACCCAGACAGGGAGGGCGACTGAAGTTTGGCTACACCTTC; CDR3aa: CASSQPRQGGRLKFGYTF
abundance: many; len: 16; j_gene: TRBJ1-3; d_gene: TRBD1; v_gene: TRBV7-8; CDR3nt: TGTGCCAGCAGCCGCGACAGGGCGGTGGTTGGAAACACCATATATTTT; CDR3aa: CASSRDRAVVGNTIYF
abundance: NA; len: 16; j_gene: TRBJ2-2; d_gene: NA; v_gene: TRBV27; CDR3nt: TGTGCCAGCAGTCCCCGTGCAGGGGAGAACACCGGGGAGCTGTTTTTT; CDR3aa: CASSPRAGENTGELFF
abundance: few; len: 16; j_gene: TRBJ2-7; d_gene: NA; v_gene: TRBV4-3; CDR3nt: TGCGCCAGCAGCCAAGATTATTACGGGGACTCCTACGAGCAGTACTTC; CDR3aa: CASSQDYYGDSYEQYF
abundance: NA; len: 16; j_gene: TRBJ2-7; d_gene: TRBD2; v_gene: TRBV7-9; CDR3nt: TGTGCCAGCAGCTTAGCCCAGACTAGCGGGTCCTACGAGCAGTACTTC; CDR3aa: CASSLAQTSGSYEQYF
abundance: NA; len: 13; j_gene: TRBJ1-2; d_gene: NA; v_gene: TRBV7-2; CDR3nt: TGTGCCAGCAGCTTAGGAAGACCTTATGGCTACACCTTC; CDR3aa: CASSLGRPYGYTF
abundance: NA; len: 14; j_gene: TRBJ2-7; d_gene: NA; v_gene: TRBV10-3; CDR3nt: TGTGCCATCAAGGGCAGAAGAACCTCCTACGAGCAGTACTTC; CDR3aa: CAIKGRRTSYEQYF
abundance: NA; len: 13; j_gene: TRBJ2-7; d_gene: NA; v_gene: TRBV2; CDR3nt: TGTGCCAGCAGTGAGTGGAGGGGGCGTGAGCAGTACTTC; CDR3aa: CASSEWRGREQYF
abundance: many; len: 13; j_gene: TRBJ2-5; d_gene: NA; v_gene: TRBV7-2; CDR3nt: TGTGCCAGCAGCCGCGGGGTCTGGGAGACCCAGTACTTC; CDR3aa: CASSRGVWETQYF
abundance: NA; len: 15; j_gene: TRBJ1-1; d_gene: TRBD1; v_gene: TRBV11-1; CDR3nt: TGTGCCAGCAGCTTACAGACAGGGGGAGCCACTGAAGCTTTCTTT; CDR3aa: CASSLQTGGATEAFF
abundance: NA; len: 13; j_gene: TRBJ1-4; d_gene: TRBD1; v_gene: TRBV12-3/TRBV12-4; CDR3nt: TGTGCCAGCAGTACCGGGACAGTTGATAAACTGTTTTTT; CDR3aa: CASSTGTVDKLFF
abundance: few; len: 16; j_gene: TRBJ2-7; d_gene: NA; v_gene: TRBV12-3/TRBV12-4; CDR3nt: TGTGCCAGCAGTTTAGCGGGACACGGGAATCCCCGTTGGCAGTACTTC; CDR3aa: CASSLAGHGNPRWQYF
abundance: NA; len: 14; j_gene: TRBJ2-7; d_gene: NA; v_gene: TRBV28; CDR3nt: TGTGCCAGCAGTTACGGGATGGGGTACTACGAGCAGTACTTC; CDR3aa: CASSYGMGYYEQYF
abundance: few; len: 13; j_gene: TRBJ1-1; d_gene: NA; v_gene: TRBV12-3/TRBV12-4; CDR3nt: TGTGCCAGCAGTTTGGAGGTGGAGGCTGAAGCTTTCTTT; CDR3aa: CASSLEVEAEAFF
abundance: NA; len: 17; j_gene: TRBJ1-2; d_gene: TRBD1; v_gene: TRBV7-9; CDR3nt: TGTGCCAGCAGCACGCGGACCCTACAGGGGCCGCTGGGAGGCTACACCTTC; CDR3aa: CASSTRTLQGPLGGYTF
abundance: NA; len: 14; j_gene: TRBJ1-1; d_gene: NA; v_gene: TRBV7-8; CDR3nt: TGTGCCAGCAGCCGAAGCAGGGTTCCCACTGAAGCTTTCTTT; CDR3aa: CASSRSRVPTEAFF
abundance: few; len: 17; j_gene: TRBJ1-4; d_gene: NA; v_gene: TRBV4-2; CDR3nt: TGTGCCAGCAGCCAAAAAACGACGCCGGCTTCGGGTGAAAAACTGTTTTTT; CDR3aa: CASSQKTTPASGEKLFF
abundance: few; len: 13; j_gene: TRBJ2-7; d_gene: NA; v_gene: TRBV7-7; CDR3nt: TGTGCCAGCAGCTGTGGACGAGAGTACGAGCAGTACTTC; CDR3aa: CASSCGREYEQYF
abundance: few; len: 13; j_gene: TRBJ2-1; d_gene: NA; v_gene: TRBV7-2; CDR3nt: TGTGCCAGCAGCTTAGGAGGGTTCAGGGGCAAGTTCTTC; CDR3aa: CASSLGGFRGKFF
abundance: NA; len: 15; j_gene: TRBJ2-7; d_gene: NA; v_gene: TRBV7-2; CDR3nt: TGTACCAGCAGCTTAGTCGGGGGGCGCTTATACGAGCAGTACTTC; CDR3aa: CTSSLVGGRLYEQYF
abundance: few; len: 15; j_gene: TRBJ2-5; d_gene: NA; v_gene: TRBV27; CDR3nt: TGTGCCAGCAGTTCCTACAGGGGAGGGGGAGAGACCCAGTACTTC; CDR3aa: CASSSYRGGGETQYF
abundance: NA; len: 15; j_gene: TRBJ2-5; d_gene: TRBD2; v_gene: TRBV12-3/TRBV12-4; CDR3nt: TGTGCCACCATGGGGGGGGGTTCGGGGCTGAAGACCCAGTACTTC; CDR3aa: CATMGGGSGLKTQYF
abundance: NA; len: 16; j_gene: TRBJ1-3; d_gene: NA; v_gene: TRBV28; CDR3nt: TGTGCCAGCAGTGCAGGGGTTCTCTCAGCCGGAAACACCATATATTTT; CDR3aa: CASSAGVLSAGNTIYF
abundance: few; len: 14; j_gene: TRBJ2-5; d_gene: NA; v_gene: TRBV2; CDR3nt: TGTGCCAGCAGTGAATTTCGGGGTACCGAGACCCAGTACTTC; CDR3aa: CASSEFRGTETQYF
abundance: NA; len: 16; j_gene: TRBJ2-7; d_gene: NA; v_gene: TRBV20-1; CDR3nt: TGCAGTGCTAGAAGTTTTGCGACAGGACTGACCTACGAGCAGTACTTC; CDR3aa: CSARSFATGLTYEQYF
abundance: NA; len: 14; j_gene: TRBJ2-4; d_gene: TRBD2; v_gene: TRBV12-3/TRBV12-4; CDR3nt: TGTGCCAGCAGTTTTGGGCTAGCGGGGAACATTCAGTACTTC; CDR3aa: CASSFGLAGNIQYF
abundance: NA; len: 13; j_gene: TRBJ2-1; d_gene: NA; v_gene: TRBV30; CDR3nt: TGTGCCTGGAGTGAGGGGTCCTACAATGAGCAGTTCTTC; CDR3aa: CAWSEGSYNEQFF
abundance: few; len: 19; j_gene: TRBJ1-6; d_gene: NA; v_gene: TRBV9; CDR3nt: TGTGCCAGCAGCGCCCGACCGACAGGACTCGGCTCCTATAATTCACCCCTCCACTTT; CDR3aa: CASSARPTGLGSYNSPLHF
abundance: NA; len: 14; j_gene: TRBJ2-2; d_gene: NA; v_gene: TRBV11-1; CDR3nt: TGTGCCAGCAGCCGCGCCGCCCGGGACGGGGAGCTGTTTTTT; CDR3aa: CASSRAARDGELFF
abundance: NA; len: 14; j_gene: TRBJ1-1; d_gene: NA; v_gene: TRBV25-1; CDR3nt: TGTGCCAGCAGTGCTGGGGGGCTCGACACTGAAGCTTTCTTT; CDR3aa: CASSAGGLDTEAFF